The clone carrying this TCR beta chain was counted a few times. What it recognizes is unknown. The data stem from a study of early T cells in non-severe SARS-CoV-2 infection. As for the study in general: Chains were not paired, and sequencing was done on bulk RNA from unsorted whole blood.

Researchers attached unique molecular identifiers to individual cDNA molecules. TCRdb re-called the 5' RACE reads with MiXCR, one entry per CDR3 protein. The repertoire holds tens of thousands of distinct CDR3 sequences, with around 5% as singletons. General study points: Clonotype matching in VDJdb favored anti-spike CD8 responses and did not capture private and CD4 specificities.

Germline CDR1 and CDR2: SGHRS and YFSETQ. Trimming took 0 bases from V and 5 from J, leaving 11 bases between them. This CDR3 is built from 14 residues. This receptor was taken from an adult who was a healthcare worker with PCR-confirmed SARS-CoV-2 infection or an uninfected control (not recorded which). The specimen was whole blood. The rearrangement links TRBV5-1 to TRBJ2-5; D is unresolved. The DNA for the CDR3 is TGCGCCAGCAGCTTGGCGCTGAGCGAGGAGACCCAGTACTTC. Its translation is CASSLALSEETQYF.